A single sample is the source of the 28 T cell receptor beta chains below, sequenced in a study of cytomegalovirus exposure and HLA in healthy donors. Generated by immunoSEQ multiplex PCR, the TCRdb table keeps only in-frame clones and is missing some. The table shows roughly 260,000 clones, with around nine tenths occurring only once. The sequenced sample consisted of PBMCs. The receptors here all came from a young man in good health and CMV-seronegative.

This clone was picked up a small number of times. J is TRBJ1-4 and V is TRBV19; D is uncertain. Trimming stripped 6 bases from V and 11 bases from J, with 16 bases between. From germline, CDR1 is LNHDA and CDR2 SQIVND (reference sequence). The CDR3 is 13 residues long. The CDR3 reads CASSLDSGGKLFF. CDR3 nucleotide sequence: TGTGCCAGTAGCCTTGACTCGGGTGGGAAACTGTTTTTT.

This clone was observed a handful of times. The chain couples TRBV5-6 to TRBJ1-2; maybe TRBD1 (6 bases). Germline CDR1 is SGHDT and CDR2 is YYEEEE. V lost 5 bases, J lost 4 bases, and 15 bases lay in between. This CDR3 contains 14 residues. DNA for the CDR3: TGTGCCAGCAGGGAGACAGGCGATGTCTATGGCTACACCTTC. It translates to CASRETGDVYGYTF.

The genes are TRBV6-6 and TRBJ1-1; TRBD1 is a possible D gene (5 bases). V was clipped by 2 bases and J by 4 bases, with 11 bases between them. Germline-derived CDR1 and CDR2 are MNHNY and SVGAGI (reference sequence). The CDR3 has 14 residues. Here the CDR3 reads CASSYGGEATEAFF. CDR3 DNA sequence: TGTGCCAGCAGTTACGGGGGGGAGGCCACTGAAGCTTTCTTT.

The V call is TRBV19, the J call TRBJ2-4; 8 bases are shared with TRBD2. The CDR3 is 15 amino acids. The germline gives CDR1 LNHDA, CDR2 SQIVND (reference sequence). After removal of 2 bases from V and 1 base from J, the junction contained 1 base not matched to a gene. As DNA, the CDR3 is TGTGCCAGTAGTATACCGGGAGGGGCCAAAAACATTCAGTACTTC. Its translation: CASSIPGGAKNIQYF. Drawing the rest from reference TRBV19 and TRBJ2-4, the complete variable domain is DGGITQSPKYLFRKEGQNVTLSCEQNLNHDAMYWYRQDPGQGLRLIYYSQIVNDFQKGDIAEGYSVSREKKESFPLTVTSAQKNPTAFYLCASSIPGGAKNIQYFGAGTRLSVL.

The chain couples TRBV18 to TRBJ1-1, with TRBD1 identical over 8 bases. The CDR3 contains 14 residues. V shed 4 bases, J shed 1 base, and the junction held 2 bases outside the gene matches. Germline V gene data show CDR1 as KGHSH and CDR2 as LQKENI. CDR3 loop: CASSRDRKNTEAFF. CDR3 DNA: TGTGCCAGCTCACGGGACAGGAAGAACACTGAAGCTTTCTTT.

This chain joins TRBV7-2 and TRBJ2-3, with 9 bases identical to TRBD2. CDR1 is SGHTA, CDR2 FQGNSA, per germline. The CDR3 loop spans 16 amino acids. Trimming at V came to 1 base and at J to 2 bases, leaving 4 bases not matched to a gene. The CDR3 reads CASSLVGGGVTDTQYF. CDR3 in DNA: TGTGCCAGCAGCTTAGTGGGCGGGGGGGTCACAGATACGCAGTATTTT. The whole variable domain, remainder taken from reference TRBV7-2 and TRBJ2-3, is GAGVSQSPSNKVTEKGKDVELRCDPISGHTALYWYRQSLGQGLEFLIYFQGNSAPDKSGLPSDRFSAERTGGSVSTLTIQRTQQEDSAVYLCASSLVGGGVTDTQYFGPGTRLTVL.

The rearrangement joins TRBV11-2 to TRBJ2-2; TRBD1 aligns across 11 bases. Germline V gene lookup returns CDR1 SGHAT and CDR2 FQNNGV. V was pared by 4 bases and J by 2 bases, with 6 bases of the junction left unmatched. The CDR3 has 17 residues. The CDR3 is CASSSIGQGANTGELFF. In DNA form, the CDR3 reads TGTGCCAGCAGCTCCATTGGACAGGGGGCAAACACCGGGGAGCTGTTTTTT.

The chain combines TRBV27 with TRBJ2-6; possibly TRBD1 for D (6 bases). The CDR3 sequence is 18 residues long. CDR1 MNHEY and CDR2 SMNVEV come from the germline V gene (reference sequence). The V end was cut by 5 bases, the J end by 4 bases, with 21 bases between. CDR3 residues: CASSPQGGSPGGANVLTF. CDR3 bases: TGTGCCAGCAGTCCCCAAGGGGGTAGCCCCGGGGGGGCCAACGTCCTGACTTTC.

The chain combines TRBV11-2 with TRBJ2-2; 12 nucleotides agree with TRBD2. V shed 3 bases and J 4 bases; nucleotides not matched to a gene: 12. CDR1 and CDR2 (germline): SGHAT, FQNNGV. The CDR3 has 19 residues. The CDR3 is CASSLSSGREIQGTGELFF. Here the CDR3 DNA reads TGTGCCAGCAGCTTGTCTAGCGGGAGGGAGATTCAGGGCACCGGGGAGCTGTTTTTT. Based on the CDR3 plus reference TRBV11-2 and TRBJ2-2, the full variable domain is EAGVAQSPRYKIIEKRQSVAFWCNPISGHATLYWYQQILGQGPKLLIQFQNNGVVDDSQLPKDRFSAERLKGVDSTLKIQPAKLEDSAVYLCASSLSSGREIQGTGELFFGEGSRLTVL.

V is TRBV9 and J is TRBJ2-1, with 11 positions matching TRBD2. Germline V lookup: CDR1 SGDLS, CDR2 YYNGEE. CDR3 length: 17 residues. J lost 5 bases, V lost 3 bases, and 10 bases had no gene match. The CDR3 nucleotides read TGTGCCAGCAGCGCAAGACCCGTAGCGGGGGGGGACAATGAGCAGTTCTTC. Its protein is CASSARPVAGGDNEQFF.

CDR3 coding DNA: TGTGCCAGCAGTGAATTCCTAGCGGGGACAGAGACCCAGTACTTC. Its protein product is CASSEFLAGTETQYF. The V call is TRBV25-1, the J call TRBJ2-5; 9 bases line up with TRBD2. CDR3 size: 15 residues. Germline-derived CDR1 and CDR2 are MGHDK and SYGVNS. Trimming cost V 1 base and J 4 bases; bases outside gene matches: 4.

V is TRBV6-5 and J is TRBJ1-3, with 7 bases matching TRBD1. The CDR3 length is 14 residues. Per the germline V gene, CDR1 is MNHEY and CDR2 is SVGAGI. V lost 11 bases to trimming and J lost 4 bases; unmatched junction nucleotides: 11. CDR3 in amino acids: CACLRGAEGNTIYF. As DNA, the CDR3 is TGTGCCTGCCTCAGGGGGGCGGAGGGAAACACCATATATTTT.

This rearrangement joins TRBV5-1 to TRBJ2-7; 11 bases line up with TRBD1. V lost 7 bases and J lost 3; bases outside the gene matches: 6. The V gene's germline CDR1 is SGHRS and CDR2 YFSETQ. CDR3 length: 14 amino acids. CDR3 DNA sequence: TGCGCCAGCCGAGCCGGGACAGGGGGCTACGAGCAGTACTTC. It yields the protein CASRAGTGGYEQYF.

This clone was seen only once. This rearrangement joins TRBV29-1 to TRBJ1-2, with D unresolved. Between the trimmed V and J ends, which lost 0 bases and 5 bases, there was a span of 4 bases. The germline V gene encodes CDR1 SQVTM and CDR2 ANQGSEA. CDR3 size: 11 residues. The CDR3 reads CSVEDLYGYTF. Written as DNA, the CDR3 is TGCAGCGTTGAAGATCTTTATGGCTACACCTTC.

The gene calls are TRBV2 and TRBJ1-5; D possibly corresponds to TRBD1 (5 bases). Germline V gives CDR1 SNHLY, CDR2 FYNNEI. V lost 2 bases to trimming and J lost 6 bases, with 11 bases between them. This CDR3 spans 14 amino acids. In DNA, the CDR3 is TGTGCCAGCAGTGAAATGGCTGGGGCTCAGCCCCAGCATTTT. It translates to CASSEMAGAQPQHF.

The sample holds a few counts of this clone. This rearrangement joins TRBV27 to TRBJ1-2; D not resolved. Deletions cut 8 bases from V and 4 bases from J, with 20 bases between. The CDR3 runs 15 residues. CDR1 and CDR2 (germline): MNHEY, SMNVEV (reference sequence). CDR3 sequence: CASAPLGSGSYGYTF. The CDR3 coding sequence is TGTGCCAGCGCCCCCCTCGGATCGGGTAGCTATGGCTACACCTTC.

The chain couples TRBV7-9 to TRBJ2-7, with 10 positions matching TRBD1. The CDR3 has 13 amino acids. The J segment lost 3 bases and the V segment lost 7 bases, leaving 3 bases of the junction unmatched. Per germline, CDR1 SEHNR and CDR2 FQNEAQ (reference sequence). This chain's CDR3 is CASTGDRGYEQYF. CDR3 DNA: TGTGCCAGCACCGGGGACAGGGGCTACGAGCAGTACTTC.

The gene calls are TRBV2 and TRBJ2-5, with TRBD2 as a possible D gene (6 bases). Germline V gene lookup returns CDR1 SNHLY and CDR2 FYNNEI. The V end was cut by 6 bases, the J end by 1 base, with 15 bases between. CDR3 length equals 15 residues. The CDR3 nucleotides read TGTGCCAGCAGCGAGGAGGGTCGGGCCCAAGAGACCCAGTACTTC. Its protein is CASSEEGRAQETQYF.

This clone was seen just once. V gene TRBV30 combines with J gene TRBJ1-4; perhaps TRBD1 as D (5 bases). The ends were cut back, 8 bases at V and 7 bases at J, with 23 bases in the middle. The CDR3 has 15 amino acids. Germline assignment: CDR1 GTSNPN and CDR2 SVGIG (reference sequence). The DNA of the CDR3 is TGTGCCGGGGGGGGTCCACTCCTAGCTGGTGAAAAACTGTTTTTT. This encodes CAGGGPLLAGEKLFF.

J is TRBJ1-4 and V is TRBV19; possible D gene TRBD1, 6 bases. Trimming removed 5 bases at V and 4 bases at J, with 11 bases between. CDR1 and CDR2 (germline): LNHDA, SQIVND (reference sequence). This CDR3 contains 14 residues. CDR3 sequence: CASSVRQDNEKLFF. CDR3 DNA: TGTGCCAGTAGTGTTCGACAGGATAATGAAAAACTGTTTTTT.

CDR3 residues: CATSRVGTGYYEQYF. CDR3 DNA sequence: TGTGCCACCAGCAGAGTCGGGACAGGGTACTACGAGCAGTACTTC. This sequence joins TRBV15 and TRBJ2-7, with 9 bases identical to TRBD1. The CDR3 runs 15 residues. Germline V gene sequence: CDR1 LNHNV, CDR2 YYDKDF (reference sequence). Unmatched junction bases numbered 4, after V lost 1 base and J lost 3 bases.

The chain has TRBV10-3 and TRBJ1-2; D gene uncertain. Germline V gene sequence: CDR1 ENHRY, CDR2 SYGVKD. The CDR3 covers 16 residues. V gave up 0 bases and J gave up 4 bases, with 15 bases separating them. The CDR3 DNA is TGTGCCATCAGTGAGTCGGGGAGAGGGCCTGGCTATGGCTACACCTTC. Its translation is CAISESGRGPGYGYTF.

This rearrangement joins TRBV14 to TRBJ2-1, with 12 bases aligning to TRBD2. The CDR3 has 15 residues. Germline CDR1 is SGHDN and CDR2 is FVKESK. Trimming at V came to 5 bases and at J to 9 bases, leaving 8 bases not matched to a gene. The CDR3 DNA sequence: TGTGCCAGCAGCTATCAACTAGCGGGAGGCGGTGAGCAGTTCTTC. This encodes CASSYQLAGGGEQFF. Full variable domain (outside the CDR3, taken from reference TRBV14 and TRBJ2-1): EAGVTQFPSHSVIEKGQTVTLRCDPISGHDNLYWYRRVMGKEIKFLLHFVKESKQDESGMPNNRFLAERTGGTYSTLKVQPAELEDSGVYFCASSYQLAGGGEQFFGPGTRLTVL.

J is TRBJ2-7 and V is TRBV9; D uncertain. Germline CDR1 SGDLS, CDR2 YYNGEE. This CDR3 region has 16 residues. Trimming took 0 bases from V and 3 from J, leaving 16 bases between them. CDR3 nucleotide sequence: TGTGCCAGCAGCGTAGCTACGGTGGGCAGTTACTACGAGCAGTACTTC. It translates to CASSVATVGSYYEQYF.

The chain combines TRBV6-6 with TRBJ1-5, with 7 bases identical to TRBD1. From germline, CDR1 is MNHNY and CDR2 SVGAGI (reference sequence). Unmatched junction bases numbered 4, after V lost 3 bases and J lost 5 bases. The CDR3 length is 14 residues. The CDR3 reads CASSYTDRDQPQHF. The CDR3, as DNA: TGTGCCAGCAGTTATACCGACAGGGATCAGCCCCAGCATTTT.

The J gene is TRBJ2-7, the V gene TRBV5-4; tentatively, D is TRBD1 (6 bases). Germline V lookup: CDR1 SGHNT, CDR2 YYREEE (reference sequence). CDR3 size: 16 residues. V was trimmed by 5 bases and J by 2 bases, leaving 20 bases between them. The CDR3 bases are TGTGCCAGCAGTTTGCGCTCCGGGACAATTACCTACGAGCAGTACTTC. It yields the protein CASSLRSGTITYEQYF.

The V gene is TRBV19, the J gene TRBJ2-2; 9 bases line up with TRBD1. CDR1 and CDR2 from the germline V gene are LNHDA and SQIVND (reference sequence). This CDR3 is built from 15 residues. Trimming cost V 5 bases and J 5 bases; bases outside gene matches: 6. The CDR3 region has the DNA TGTGCCAGTAGTCCTAGGACAGGGGTGACCGGGGAGCTGTTTTTT. It is translated as CASSPRTGVTGELFF.

V usage is TRBV2 and J usage is TRBJ2-1; 9 bases agree with TRBD2. The CDR3 runs 13 residues. Trimming at V came to 9 bases and at J to 4 bases, leaving 4 bases not matched to a gene. Germline CDR1 and CDR2: SNHLY and FYNNEI. The CDR3 nucleotides are TGTGCCAGTAGCGGGGGATTTTACAATGAGCAGTTCTTC. As protein: CASSGGFYNEQFF.